This T cell receptor (beta chain) was sequenced for a study of blood T cell repertoires in COVID-19. As for the study in general: Sites across the United States, Italy and Spain contributed samples from acute and convalescent COVID-19. Sample material is recorded as cDNA or gDNA derived from T cells, B-cell-depleted T cells, or PBMCs.

This study enrolled people aged about 18 to 95 from roughly 22 US geographic areas. In the source study's methods: Amplifying reference gene primers gave estimates of nucleated cell counts. Libraries were prepared by immunoSEQ multiplex PCR; TCRdb keeps only in-frame clonotypes and omits some of them. V and J calls and clone size are those listed in that table; D and trimming were worked out from the DNA. The table lists some 250,000 clones, more than 85% of them singletons, with under 9.5% in the top ten. This CDR3 comprises 16 residues. Germline V CDR1 and CDR2: KGHSH, LQKENI. The V gene lost 4 bases and the J gene lost 2 bases, with 17 bases spanning the gap.

This sequence joins TRBV18 and TRBJ1-1, with D possibly being TRBD1 (5 bases). The sequence was collected from a man aged 35 to 55 who had recovered from COVID-19. What was sequenced was PBMCs or T cells enriched from blood (not recorded which). Here the CDR3 DNA reads TGTGCCAGCTCACGCGTCTCGGGGGGAACTAACACTGAAGCTTTCTTT. Its translation: CASSRVSGGTNTEAFF.